These T cell receptor beta chains were read from a single sample in a study of T cells in Graves' hyperthyroidism and ophthalmopathy. TCRdb reprocessed the multiplex PCR reads via MiXCR and lists one record per CDR3 protein. The sample includes some 370,000 distinct CDR3 sequences, roughly 13% of them seen just once. The specimen was blood. All receptors come from a man aged 50-60 years with Graves' ophthalmopathy. CDR3s include the opening cysteine and the closing phenylalanine or tryptophan. D genes are given only for firm matches.

V	J	D	CDR3
TRBV18	TRBJ2-7	.	CASSPRNTQQYEQYF
TRBV5-5	TRBJ1-1	.	CASRLKSRVLSTEAFF
TRBV27	TRBJ1-5	.	CATNDRWGNQPQHF
TRBV30	TRBJ1-2	.	CAWSAGVGYTF
TRBV2	TRBJ2-1	.	CASSYVIEGGQFF
TRBV4-1	TRBJ2-5	.	CASSPQTGSMKTQHF
TRBV10-3	TRBJ1-3	.	CAIIPDSGGNTIYF
TRBV28	TRBJ2-3	.	CASSRRVISTDTQYF
TRBV29-1	TRBJ2-2	TRBD1	CSGRDRGTGELFF
TRBV25-1	TRBJ2-2	.	CASSEGLDLLPLRAGELFF
TRBV30	TRBJ2-1	TRBD2	CAWRSWTSGSSNEQFF
TRBV28	TRBJ1-2	TRBD1	CASRTPGQGYGYTF
TRBV7-2	TRBJ2-1	.	CASILGGPYNEQFF
TRBV7-9	TRBJ2-7	TRBD1	CASSSERGDRGRRYEQYF
TRBV29-1	TRBJ2-7	TRBD2	CSVARRENEQYF
TRBV6-1	TRBJ1-6	.	CASSGGPPGASPLHF